This T cell receptor (beta chain) was retrieved from a study of cytomegalovirus exposure and HLA in healthy donors. Study background: Earlier work reported approximately 110 million unique TCR beta sequences from 180 million or so T cells.

Both 60 Vbeta primers and 13 Jbeta primers went into the PCR. Repertoires were generated with immunoSEQ multiplex PCR, while TCRdb's copy carries only in-frame clones and drops some. Among about 160,000 clones listed, approximately 73% were seen once. This clone was seen once. Sequenced: PBMCs. This clonotype was sampled from a woman between 18 and 30 years old in good health and CMV-seronegative.

In nucleotides, the CDR3 is TGTGCCAGCAGAGACACAGGGGGCTCCACTGAAGCTTTCTTT. Residues: CASRDTGGSTEAFF. The chain recombines TRBV28 with TRBJ1-1; 9 positions agree with TRBD1. Losses at the gene ends were 6 bases for V and 4 bases for J; bases not matched to a gene: 6. Germline V CDR1 and CDR2: MDHEN, SYDVKM. The CDR3 is 14 amino acids.